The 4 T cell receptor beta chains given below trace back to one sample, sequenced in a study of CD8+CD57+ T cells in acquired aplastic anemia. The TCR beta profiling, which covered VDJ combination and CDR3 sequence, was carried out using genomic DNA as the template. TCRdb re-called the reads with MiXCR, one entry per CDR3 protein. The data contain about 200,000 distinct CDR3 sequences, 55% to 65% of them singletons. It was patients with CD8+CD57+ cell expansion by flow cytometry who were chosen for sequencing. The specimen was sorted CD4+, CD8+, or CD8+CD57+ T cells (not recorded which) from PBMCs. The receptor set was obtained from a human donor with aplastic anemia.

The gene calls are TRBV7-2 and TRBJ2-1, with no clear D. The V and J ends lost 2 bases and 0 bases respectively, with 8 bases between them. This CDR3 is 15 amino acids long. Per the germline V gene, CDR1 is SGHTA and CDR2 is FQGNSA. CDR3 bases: TGTGCCAGCAGCTTAAGGCGGAGCTCCTACAATGAGCAGTTCTTC. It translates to CASSLRRSSYNEQFF.

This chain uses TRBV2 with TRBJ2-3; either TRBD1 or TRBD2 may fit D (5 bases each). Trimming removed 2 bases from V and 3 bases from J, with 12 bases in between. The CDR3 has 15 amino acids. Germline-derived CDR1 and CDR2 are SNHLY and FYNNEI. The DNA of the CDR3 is TGTGCCAGCAGTGAACTGGGGCAGCGGACAGATACGCAGTATTTT. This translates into CASSELGQRTDTQYF.

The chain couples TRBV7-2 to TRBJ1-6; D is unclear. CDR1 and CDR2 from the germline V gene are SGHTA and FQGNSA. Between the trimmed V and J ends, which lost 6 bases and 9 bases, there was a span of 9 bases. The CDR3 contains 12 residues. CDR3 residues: CASRTYVSPLHF. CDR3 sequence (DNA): TGTGCCAGCAGGACGTATGTTTCACCCCTCCACTTT.

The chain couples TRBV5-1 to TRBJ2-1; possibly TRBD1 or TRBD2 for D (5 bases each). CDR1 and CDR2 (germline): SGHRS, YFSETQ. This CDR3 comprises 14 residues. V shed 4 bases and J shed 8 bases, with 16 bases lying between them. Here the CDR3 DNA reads TGCGCCAGCAGCGGTTGGGGGTCCAAGGATGAGCAGTTCTTC. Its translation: CASSGWGSKDEQFF. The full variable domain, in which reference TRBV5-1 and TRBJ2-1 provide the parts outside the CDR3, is KAGVTQTPRYLIKTRGQQVTLSCSPISGHRSVSWYQQTPGQGLQFLFEYFSETQRNKGNFPGRFSGRQFSNSRSEMNVSTLELGDSALYLCASSGWGSKDEQFFGPGTRLTVL.